This T cell receptor beta chain stems from a study of CD4 T cells in relation to SARS-CoV-2 and coronaviruses. Looking at the study overall: After about nine days of antigen culture, PBMC TCR beta CDR3s were sequenced. The HLA restriction of the shared crossreactive spike epitopes was mapped. Controls used an HIV-1 Nef peptide pool or no peptide.

Sequencing used immunoSEQ multiplex PCR; TCRdb keeps in-frame clones, though not all of them. The sample consists of under 25,000 clones, approximately 78% of them appearing once. With respect to this clone: Its antigen is undetermined.

The CDR3 spans 18 residues. CDR1 and CDR2 (germline): DFQATT, SNEGSKA (reference sequence). J gave up 0 bases and V 5 bases, and 16 bases lay outside the gene matches. Before the COVID-19 pandemic, during about 2011-2019, CD4+ T cells were taken from unexposed donors. The cells were cultured for about 10 days before CD4+ T cells were isolated. The TCR comes from a human donor in good health. Sequencing input: CD4+ T cells from PBMCs, cultured in vitro. The J gene is TRBJ1-5, the V gene TRBV20-1, with TRBD1 matching 7 bases. CDR3 sequence (DNA): TGCAGTGCTCGTGGCACAGGGGATGAAGGGTATAGCAATCAGCCCCAGCATTTT. Translation gives CSARGTGDEGYSNQPQHF.